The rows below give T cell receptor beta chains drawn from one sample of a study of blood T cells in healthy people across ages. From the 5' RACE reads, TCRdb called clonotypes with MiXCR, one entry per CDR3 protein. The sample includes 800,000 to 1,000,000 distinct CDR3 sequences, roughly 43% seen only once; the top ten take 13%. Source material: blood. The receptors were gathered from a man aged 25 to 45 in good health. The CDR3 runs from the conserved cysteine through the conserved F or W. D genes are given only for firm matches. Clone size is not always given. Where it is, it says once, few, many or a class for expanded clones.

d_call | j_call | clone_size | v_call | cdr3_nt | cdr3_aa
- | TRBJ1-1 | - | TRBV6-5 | TGTGCCAGCTTTAACACTGAAGCTTTCTTT | CASFNTEAFF
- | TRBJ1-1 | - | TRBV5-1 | TGCGCCAGCAGCTTGGCCGCAGGGGCCAGGAACACTGAAGCTTTCTTT | CASSLAAGARNTEAFF
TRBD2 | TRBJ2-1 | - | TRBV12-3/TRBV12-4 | TGTGCCAGCAGTTTAACGGGGGGGCACAATGAGCAGTTCTTC | CASSLTGGHNEQFF
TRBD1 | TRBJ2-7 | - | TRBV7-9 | TGTGCCAGCAGTCCGGAGGTTTGGACAGGGGACTACGAGCAGTACTTC | CASSPEVWTGDYEQYF
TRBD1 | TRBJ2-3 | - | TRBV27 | TGTGCCAGCAGTCGCAGACAGGGACCACCCACAGATACGCAGTATTTT | CASSRRQGPPTDTQYF
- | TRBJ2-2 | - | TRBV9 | TGTGCCAGCAGCGCCAACTTCCCCGGGGAGCTGTTTTTT | CASSANFPGELFF
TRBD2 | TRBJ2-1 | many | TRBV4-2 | TGTGCCAGCAGCCGCCCGGCGGGGGGCACGTACAATGAGCAGTTCTTC | CASSRPAGGTYNEQFF
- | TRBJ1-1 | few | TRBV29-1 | TGCAGCGTTGGGTCCCCACTGAGGGACACTGAAGCTTTCTTT | CSVGSPLRDTEAFF
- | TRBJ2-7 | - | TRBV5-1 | TGCGCCAGCAGCTTGGAATTTGGTGGCTACGAGCAGTACTTC | CASSLEFGGYEQYF
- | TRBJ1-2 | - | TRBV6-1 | TGTGCCAGCAGTGAAGGGGGACATTCCACCTATGGCTACACCTTC | CASSEGGHSTYGYTF
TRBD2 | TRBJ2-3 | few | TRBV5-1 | TGCGCCAGCAGTTGGAAGCGGGGGGCTAACACAGATACGCAGTATTTT | CASSWKRGANTDTQYF
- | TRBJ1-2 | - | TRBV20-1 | TGCAGTGCTAGAGGGTTGGGTCATGACACCTTC | CSARGLGHDTF
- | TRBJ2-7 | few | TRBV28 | TGTGCCAGCAGCGGGGGTGCGGCATATCCCTACGAGCAGTACTTC | CASSGGAAYPYEQYF
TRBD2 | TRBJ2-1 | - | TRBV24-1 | TGTGCCACCAGTGGGTGGGGGGGTAATAATGAGCAGTTCTTC | CATSGWGGNNEQFF
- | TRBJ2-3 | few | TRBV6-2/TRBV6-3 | TGTGCCAGCAGTTACTCGGGTGAGCTCGTGGGAACGCAGTATTTT | CASSYSGELVGTQYF
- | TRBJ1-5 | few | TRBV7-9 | TGTGCCAGCAGCGCCCTGACAGTAAATCAGCCCCAGCATTTT | CASSALTVNQPQHF
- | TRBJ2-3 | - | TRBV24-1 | TGTGCCACCAGTGAGTTAGATACGCAGTATTTT | CATSELDTQYF
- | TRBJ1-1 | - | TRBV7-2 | TGTGCCAGCAGCCACCGTTGGGGGGGGACTGAAGCTTTCTTT | CASSHRWGGTEAFF
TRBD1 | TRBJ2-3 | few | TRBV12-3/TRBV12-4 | TGTGCCAGCAGACCTCAAACAGGGGCGGATACGCAGTATTTT | CASRPQTGADTQYF
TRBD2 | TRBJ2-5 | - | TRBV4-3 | TGCGCCAGCAGCCAACTGGCTCGGGGGGGACAAGAGACCCAGTACTTC | CASSQLARGGQETQYF
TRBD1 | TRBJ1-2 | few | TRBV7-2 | TGTGCCAGCGCGAGGGACAGGGCTAACTATGGCTACACCTTC | CASARDRANYGYTF
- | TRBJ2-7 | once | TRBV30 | TGTGCCTGGAGTGGGGAACCCTACGAGCAGTACTTC | CAWSGEPYEQYF
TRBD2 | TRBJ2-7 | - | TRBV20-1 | TGCAGTGCTAGAAGGACTAGCGGAAAGGCCTACGAGCAGTACTTC | CSARRTSGKAYEQYF
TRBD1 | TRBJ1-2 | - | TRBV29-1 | TGCAGCGTGCCCCCGGGACAGGGCAACTATGGCTACACCTTC | CSVPPGQGNYGYTF
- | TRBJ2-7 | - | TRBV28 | TGTGCCAGCAGGCAGCAGTCCTACGAGCAGTACTTC | CASRQQSYEQYF
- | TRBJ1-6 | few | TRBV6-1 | TGTGCCAGCAGAGGAGAGAGCTCCTATAATTCACCCCTCCACTTT | CASRGESSYNSPLHF
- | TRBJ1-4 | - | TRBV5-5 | TGTGCCAGCACCCTACAGGGCTCCAGTGAAAAACTGTTTTTT | CASTLQGSSEKLFF